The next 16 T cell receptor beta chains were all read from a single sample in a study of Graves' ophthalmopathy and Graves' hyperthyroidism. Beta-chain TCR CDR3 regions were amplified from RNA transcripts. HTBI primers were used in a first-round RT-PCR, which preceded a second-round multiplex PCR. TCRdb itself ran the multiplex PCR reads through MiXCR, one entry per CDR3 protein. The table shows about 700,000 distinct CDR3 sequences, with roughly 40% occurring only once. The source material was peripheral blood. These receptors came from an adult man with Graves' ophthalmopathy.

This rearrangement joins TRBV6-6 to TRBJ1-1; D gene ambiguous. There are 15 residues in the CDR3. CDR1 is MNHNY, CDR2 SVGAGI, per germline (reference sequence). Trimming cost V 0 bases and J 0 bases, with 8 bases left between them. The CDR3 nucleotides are TGTGCCAGCAGTTACTCGAGCACAATGAACACTGAAGCTTTCTTT. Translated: CASSYSSTMNTEAFF.

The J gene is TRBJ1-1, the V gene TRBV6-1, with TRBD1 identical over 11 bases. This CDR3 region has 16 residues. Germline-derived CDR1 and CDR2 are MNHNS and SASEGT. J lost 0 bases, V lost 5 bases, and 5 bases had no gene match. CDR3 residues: CASSTRDRGLNTEAFF. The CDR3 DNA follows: TGTGCCAGCAGTACCCGGGACAGGGGGTTGAACACTGAAGCTTTCTTT.

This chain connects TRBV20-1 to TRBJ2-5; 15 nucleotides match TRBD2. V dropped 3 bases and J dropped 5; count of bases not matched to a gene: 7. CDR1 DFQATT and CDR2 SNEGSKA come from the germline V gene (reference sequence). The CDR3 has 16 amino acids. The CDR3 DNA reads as TGCAGTGCTAGGGGGACTAGCGGGGGGCCGGGGGAGACCCAGTACTTC. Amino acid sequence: CSARGTSGGPGETQYF.

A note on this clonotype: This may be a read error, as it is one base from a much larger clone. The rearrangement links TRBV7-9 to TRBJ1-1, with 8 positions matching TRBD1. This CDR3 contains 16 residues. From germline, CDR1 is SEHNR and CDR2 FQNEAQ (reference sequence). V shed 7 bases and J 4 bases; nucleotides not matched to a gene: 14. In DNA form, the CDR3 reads TGTGCCAGCACCGAGACAGGGGTCGCATATGGCACTGAAGCTTTCTTT. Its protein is CASTETGVAYGTEAFF.

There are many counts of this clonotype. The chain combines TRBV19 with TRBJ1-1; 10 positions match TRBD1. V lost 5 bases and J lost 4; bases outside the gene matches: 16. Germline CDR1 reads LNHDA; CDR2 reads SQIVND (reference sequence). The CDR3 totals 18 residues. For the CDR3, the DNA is TGTGCCAGTAGTCTCCTACGACGGACAGGGGGTAAGGGCACTGAAGCTTTCTTT. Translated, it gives CASSLLRRTGGKGTEAFF.

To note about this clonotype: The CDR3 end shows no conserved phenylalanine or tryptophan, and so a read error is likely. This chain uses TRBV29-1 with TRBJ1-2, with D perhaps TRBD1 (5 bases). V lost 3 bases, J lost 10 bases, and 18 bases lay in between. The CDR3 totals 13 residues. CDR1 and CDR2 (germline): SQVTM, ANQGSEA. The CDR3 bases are TGCAGCGTTGATGCCGGGACTTCTGGAGACTACACCTCC. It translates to CSVDAGTSGDYTS.

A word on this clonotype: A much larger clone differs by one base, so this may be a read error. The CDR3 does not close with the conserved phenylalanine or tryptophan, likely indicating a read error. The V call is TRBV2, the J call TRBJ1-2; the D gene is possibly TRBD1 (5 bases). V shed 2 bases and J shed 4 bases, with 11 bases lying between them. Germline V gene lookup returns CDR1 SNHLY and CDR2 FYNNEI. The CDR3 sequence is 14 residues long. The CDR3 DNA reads TGTGCCAGCAGTGAACGGGGGACCCTCTATGGCTACACCCTC. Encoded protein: CASSERGTLYGYTL.

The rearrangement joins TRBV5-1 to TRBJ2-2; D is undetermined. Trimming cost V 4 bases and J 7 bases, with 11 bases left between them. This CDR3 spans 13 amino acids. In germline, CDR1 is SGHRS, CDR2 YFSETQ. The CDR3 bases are TGCGCCAGCAGCCTGAAGGTTGTCGGGGAGCTGTTTTTT. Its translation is CASSLKVVGELFF.

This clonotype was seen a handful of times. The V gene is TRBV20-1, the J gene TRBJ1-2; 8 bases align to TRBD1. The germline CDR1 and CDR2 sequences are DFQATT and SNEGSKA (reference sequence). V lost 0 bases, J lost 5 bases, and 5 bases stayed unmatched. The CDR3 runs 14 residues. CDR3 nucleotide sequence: TGCAGTGCTAGAGATGTGTGGACAGGGTATGGCTACACCTTC. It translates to CSARDVWTGYGYTF.

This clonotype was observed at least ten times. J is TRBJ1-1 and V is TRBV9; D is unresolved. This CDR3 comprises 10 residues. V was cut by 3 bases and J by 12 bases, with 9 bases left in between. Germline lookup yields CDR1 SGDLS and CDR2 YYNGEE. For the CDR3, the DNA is TGTGCCAGCAGCGGAGGGATGCCTTTCTTT. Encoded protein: CASSGGMPFF. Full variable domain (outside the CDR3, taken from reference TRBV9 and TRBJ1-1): DSGVTQTPKHLITATGQRVTLRCSPRSGDLSVYWYQQSLDQGLQFLIQYYNGEERAKGNILERFSAQQFPDLHSELNLSSLELGDSALYFCASSGGMPFFGQGTRLTVV.

The CDR3 loop is CASSRDRGKDGKTQYF. DNA for the CDR3: TGTGCCAGCAGCAGGGACAGGGGTAAAGACGGGAAGACCCAGTACTTC. The chain employs TRBV7-9 and TRBJ2-5; 10 nucleotides agree with TRBD1. Looked up from germline, CDR1 is SEHNR and CDR2 is FQNEAQ (reference sequence). The CDR3 has 16 amino acids. The J segment lost 6 bases and the V segment lost 5 bases, leaving 12 bases of the junction unmatched.

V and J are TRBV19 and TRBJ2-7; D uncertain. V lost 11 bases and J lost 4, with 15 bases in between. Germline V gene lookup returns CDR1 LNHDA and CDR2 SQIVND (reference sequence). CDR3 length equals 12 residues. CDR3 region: CACVKGLYEQYF. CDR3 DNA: TGTGCCTGTGTGAAGGGTTTGTACGAGCAGTACTTC.

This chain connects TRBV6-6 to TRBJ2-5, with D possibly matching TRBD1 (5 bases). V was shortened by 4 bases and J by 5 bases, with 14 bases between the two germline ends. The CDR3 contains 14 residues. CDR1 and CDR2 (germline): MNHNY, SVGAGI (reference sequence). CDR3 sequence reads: CASSLIKGRETQYF. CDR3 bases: TGTGCCAGCAGTTTGATAAAGGGGCGTGAGACCCAGTACTTC.

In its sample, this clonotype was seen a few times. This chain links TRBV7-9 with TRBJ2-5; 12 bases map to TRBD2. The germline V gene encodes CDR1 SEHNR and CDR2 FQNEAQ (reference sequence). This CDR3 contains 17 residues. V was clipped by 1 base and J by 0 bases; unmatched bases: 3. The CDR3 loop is CASSLGGTSGYQETQYF. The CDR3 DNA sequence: TGTGCCAGCAGCTTAGGCGGGACTAGCGGGTACCAAGAGACCCAGTACTTC. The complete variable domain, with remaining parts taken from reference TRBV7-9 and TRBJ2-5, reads DTGVSQNPRHKITKRGQNVTFRCDPISEHNRLYWYRQTLGQGPEFLTYFQNEAQLEKSRLLSDRFSAERPKGSFSTLEIQRTEQGDSAMYLCASSLGGTSGYQETQYFGPGTRLLVL.

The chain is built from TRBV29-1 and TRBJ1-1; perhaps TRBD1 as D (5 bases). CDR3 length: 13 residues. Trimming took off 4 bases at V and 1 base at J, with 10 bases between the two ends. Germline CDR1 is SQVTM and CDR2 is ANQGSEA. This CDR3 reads CSVGKGTNTEAFF. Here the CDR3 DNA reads TGCAGCGTTGGTAAGGGGACGAACACTGAAGCTTTCTTT. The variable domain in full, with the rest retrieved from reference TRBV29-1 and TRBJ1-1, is SAVISQKPSRDICQRGTSLTIQCQVDSQVTMMFWYRQQPGQSLTLIATANQGSEATYESGFVIDKFPISRPNLTFSTLTVSNMSPEDSSIYLCSVGKGTNTEAFFGQGTRLTVV.

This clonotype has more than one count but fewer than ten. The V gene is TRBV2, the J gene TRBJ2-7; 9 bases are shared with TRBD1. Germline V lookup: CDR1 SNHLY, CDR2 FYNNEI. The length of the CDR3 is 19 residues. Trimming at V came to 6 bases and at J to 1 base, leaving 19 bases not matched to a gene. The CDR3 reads CASSPLRSPGTGFSYEQYF. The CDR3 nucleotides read TGTGCCAGCAGCCCCTTACGAAGCCCCGGGACAGGGTTTTCCTACGAGCAGTACTTC.